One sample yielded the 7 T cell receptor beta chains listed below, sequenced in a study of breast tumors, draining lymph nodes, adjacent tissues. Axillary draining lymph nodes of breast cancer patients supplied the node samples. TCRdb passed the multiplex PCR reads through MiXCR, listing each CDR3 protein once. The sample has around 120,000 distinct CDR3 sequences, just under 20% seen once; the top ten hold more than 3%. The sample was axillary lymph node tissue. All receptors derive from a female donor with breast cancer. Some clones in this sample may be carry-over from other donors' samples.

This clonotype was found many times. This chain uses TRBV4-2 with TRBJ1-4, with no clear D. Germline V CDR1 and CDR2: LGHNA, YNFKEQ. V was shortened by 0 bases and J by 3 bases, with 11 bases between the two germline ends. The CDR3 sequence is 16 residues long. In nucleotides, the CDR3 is TGTGCCAGCAGCCAAGATACGGCTTTAGCTAATGAAAAACTGTTTTTT. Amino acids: CASSQDTALANEKLFF.

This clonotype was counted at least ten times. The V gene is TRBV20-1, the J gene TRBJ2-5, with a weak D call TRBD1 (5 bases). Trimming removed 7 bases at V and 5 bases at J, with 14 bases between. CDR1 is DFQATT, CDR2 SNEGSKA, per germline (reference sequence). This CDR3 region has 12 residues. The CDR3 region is CSVPRGSETQYF. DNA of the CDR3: TGCAGTGTACCAAGGGGTTCCGAGACCCAGTACTTC.

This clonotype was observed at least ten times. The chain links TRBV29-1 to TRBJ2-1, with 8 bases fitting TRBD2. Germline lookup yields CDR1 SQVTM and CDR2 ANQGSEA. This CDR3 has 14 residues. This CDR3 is CGSTRGGTSNEQFF. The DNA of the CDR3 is TGCGGCTCCACCCGAGGCGGGACTAGCAATGAGCAGTTCTTC.

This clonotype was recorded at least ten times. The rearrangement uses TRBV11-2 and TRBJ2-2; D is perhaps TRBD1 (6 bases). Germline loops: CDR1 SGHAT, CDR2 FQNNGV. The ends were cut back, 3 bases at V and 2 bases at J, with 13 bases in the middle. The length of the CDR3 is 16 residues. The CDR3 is CASSFYGQQNTGELFF. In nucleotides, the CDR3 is TGTGCCAGCAGCTTTTACGGACAGCAAAACACCGGGGAGCTGTTTTTT.

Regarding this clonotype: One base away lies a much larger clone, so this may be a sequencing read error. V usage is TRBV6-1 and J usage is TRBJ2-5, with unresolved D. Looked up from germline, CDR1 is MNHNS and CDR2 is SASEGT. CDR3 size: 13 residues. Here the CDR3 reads CASTLMLVETQHF. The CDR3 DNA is TGTGCCAGCACCCTCATGTTGGTAGAGACCCAGCACTTC.

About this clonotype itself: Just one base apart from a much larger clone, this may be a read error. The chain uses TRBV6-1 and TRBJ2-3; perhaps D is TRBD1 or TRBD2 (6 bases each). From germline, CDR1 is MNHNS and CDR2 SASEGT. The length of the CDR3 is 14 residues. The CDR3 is CASREGGLSHTQYF. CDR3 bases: TGTGCCAGCAGGGAAGGGGGGTTATCACATACGCAGTATTTT.

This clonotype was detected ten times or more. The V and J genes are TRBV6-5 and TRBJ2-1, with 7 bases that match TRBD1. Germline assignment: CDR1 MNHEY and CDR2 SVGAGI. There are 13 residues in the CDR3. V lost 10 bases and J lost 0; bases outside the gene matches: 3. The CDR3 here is CATRDSSYNEQFF. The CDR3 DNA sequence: TGTGCCACAAGGGACAGCTCCTACAATGAGCAGTTCTTC.